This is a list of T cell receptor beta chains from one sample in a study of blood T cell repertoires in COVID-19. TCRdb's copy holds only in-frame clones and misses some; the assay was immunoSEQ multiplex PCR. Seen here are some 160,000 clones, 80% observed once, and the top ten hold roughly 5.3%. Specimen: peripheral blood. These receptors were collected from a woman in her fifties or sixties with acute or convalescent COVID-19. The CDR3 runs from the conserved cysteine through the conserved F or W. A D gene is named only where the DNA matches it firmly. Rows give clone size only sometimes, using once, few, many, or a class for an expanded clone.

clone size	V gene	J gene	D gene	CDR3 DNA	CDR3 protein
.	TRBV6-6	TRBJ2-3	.	TGTGCCAGCAGGTTAACTAGGTCCACAGATACGCAGTATTTT	CASRLTRSTDTQYF
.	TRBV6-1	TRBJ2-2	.	TGTGCCAGCAGCTCCACCACTAGCGGGGAGCTGTTTTTT	CASSSTTSGELFF
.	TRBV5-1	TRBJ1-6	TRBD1	TGCGCCAGCAGCGGGGGGACAGGGGAAAATTCACCCCTCCACTTT	CASSGGTGENSPLHF
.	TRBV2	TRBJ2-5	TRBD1	TGTGCCAGGGACAATACAGGGGTTGGGGAGACCCAGTACTTC	CARDNTGVGETQYF
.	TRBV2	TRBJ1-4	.	TGTGCCAGCAAGGGCCGGGAGGAAAAACTGTTTTTT	CASKGREEKLFF
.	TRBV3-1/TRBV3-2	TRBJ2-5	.	TGTGCCAGCAGTCTCGACTGGAAAGAGACCCAGTACTTC	CASSLDWKETQYF
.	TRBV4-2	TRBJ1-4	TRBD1	TGTGCCAGCAGCCGGGACAGGGCTTTAAATGAAAAACTGTTTTTT	CASSRDRALNEKLFF
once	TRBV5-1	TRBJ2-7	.	TGCGCCAGCAGCTCGTCCTACGAGCAGTACTTC	CASSSSYEQYF
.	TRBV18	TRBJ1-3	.	TGTGCCAGCTCACTAGGACATCTCTCTGGAAACACCATATATTTT	CASSLGHLSGNTIYF
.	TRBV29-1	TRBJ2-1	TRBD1	TGCAGCGCAACCAGTTACAGGGGTCGCGGTGAGCAGTTCTTC	CSATSYRGRGEQFF
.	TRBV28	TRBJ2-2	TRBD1	TGTGCCAGCAGCCCAGGGACAGCCGGAAACACCGGGGAGCTGTTTTTT	CASSPGTAGNTGELFF
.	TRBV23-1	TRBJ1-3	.	TGCGCCAGCAGGTACACAGGGTTTGGTTTGGCTGGAAACACCATATATTTT	CASRYTGFGLAGNTIYF
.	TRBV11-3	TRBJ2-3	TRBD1	TGTGCCAGCTCGACAGGGACAACAGATACGCAGTATTTT	CASSTGTTDTQYF
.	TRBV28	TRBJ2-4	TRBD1	TGTGCCAGCAGTTTACCGGACAGGGGAAACATTCAGTACTTC	CASSLPDRGNIQYF
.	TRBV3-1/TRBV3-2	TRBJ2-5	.	TGTGCCAGCAGCCATTTAGCTCAAGAGACCCAGTACTTC	CASSHLAQETQYF
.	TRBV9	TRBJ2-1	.	TGTGCCAGCAGCGTAGCTCCCACAGGGACTAACAATGAGCAGTTCTTC	CASSVAPTGTNNEQFF
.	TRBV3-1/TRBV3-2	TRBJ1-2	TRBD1	TGTGCCAGCAGCCTCGGACAGGGGGCGTATGGCTACACCTTC	CASSLGQGAYGYTF
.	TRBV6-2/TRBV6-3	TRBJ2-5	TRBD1	TGTGCCAGCAGTCAGGACAGGTTTCAAGAGACCCAGTACTTC	CASSQDRFQETQYF
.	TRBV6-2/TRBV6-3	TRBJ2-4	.	TGTGCCAGCAGTTACTCGGACAGCCGGGACATTCAGTACTTC	CASSYSDSRDIQYF
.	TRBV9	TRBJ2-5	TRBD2	TGTGCCAGCAGCCTTGGGGGGGGGTTCCCGGAGACCCAGTACTTC	CASSLGGGFPETQYF
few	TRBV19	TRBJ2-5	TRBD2	TGTGCCAGTAGTCAGGGAGGGGTAGGTCAAGAGACCCAGTACTTC	CASSQGGVGQETQYF
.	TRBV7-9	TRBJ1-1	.	TGTGCCAGCAGCTTTTACACGAACACTGAAGCTTTCTTT	CASSFYTNTEAFF